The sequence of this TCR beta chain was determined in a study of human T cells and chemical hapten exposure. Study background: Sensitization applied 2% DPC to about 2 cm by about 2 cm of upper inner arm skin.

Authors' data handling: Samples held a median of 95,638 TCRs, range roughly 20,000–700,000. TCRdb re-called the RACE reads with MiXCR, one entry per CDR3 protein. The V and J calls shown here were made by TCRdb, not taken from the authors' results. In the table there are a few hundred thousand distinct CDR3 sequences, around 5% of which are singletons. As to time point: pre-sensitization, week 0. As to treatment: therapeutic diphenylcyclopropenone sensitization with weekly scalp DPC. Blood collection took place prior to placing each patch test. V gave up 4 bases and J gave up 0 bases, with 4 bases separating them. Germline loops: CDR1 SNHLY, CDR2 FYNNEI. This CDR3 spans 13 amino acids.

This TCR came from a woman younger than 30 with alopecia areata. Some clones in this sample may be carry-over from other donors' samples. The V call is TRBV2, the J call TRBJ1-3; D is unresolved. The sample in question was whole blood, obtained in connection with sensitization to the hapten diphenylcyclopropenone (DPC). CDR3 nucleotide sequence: TGTGCCAGCAGTGCGTCCTCTGGAAACACCATATATTTT. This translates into CASSASSGNTIYF.